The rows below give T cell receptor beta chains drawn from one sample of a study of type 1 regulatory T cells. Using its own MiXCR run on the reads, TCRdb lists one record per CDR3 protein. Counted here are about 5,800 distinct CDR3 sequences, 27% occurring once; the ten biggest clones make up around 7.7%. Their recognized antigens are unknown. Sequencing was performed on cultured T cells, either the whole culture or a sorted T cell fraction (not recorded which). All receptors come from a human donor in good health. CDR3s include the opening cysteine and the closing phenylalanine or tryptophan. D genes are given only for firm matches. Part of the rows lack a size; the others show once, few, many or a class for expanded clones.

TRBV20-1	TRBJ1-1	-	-	TGCAGCATAAACCGTCGGGAGCTGAGCACTGAAGCTTTCTTT	CSINRRELSTEAFF
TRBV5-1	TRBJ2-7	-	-	TGCGCCAGCAGCTTGCTCACAGCCCGCGACGAGCAGTACTTC	CASSLLTARDEQYF
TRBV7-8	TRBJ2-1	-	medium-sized	TGTGCCAGCAGCCCCCCGCCTGACTACAATGAGCAGTTCTTC	CASSPPPDYNEQFF
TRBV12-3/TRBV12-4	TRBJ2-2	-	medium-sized	TGTGCCAGCGGACGGGCGAACACCGGGGAGCTGTTTTTT	CASGRANTGELFF
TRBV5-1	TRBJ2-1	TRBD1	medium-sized	TGCGCCAGCAGCTTTGGACAGGGAACCAATGAGCAGTTCTTC	CASSFGQGTNEQFF
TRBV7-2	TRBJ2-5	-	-	TGTGCCAGCGCCGGTGGGGCGCGGGAGACCCAGTACTTC	CASAGGARETQYF
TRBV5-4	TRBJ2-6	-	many	TGTGCCAGCAGCTTGGACCAGGCTGGGGCCAACGTCCTGACTTTC	CASSLDQAGANVLTF
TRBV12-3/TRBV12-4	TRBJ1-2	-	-	TGTGCCAGCAGTCTCGGGGCCCTGGGGTTTGGCTACACCTTC	CASSLGALGFGYTF
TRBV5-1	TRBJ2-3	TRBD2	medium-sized	TGCGCCAGCAGCTCTTCCCGACTAGCGGGTGCTGGAGATACGCAGTATTTT	CASSSSRLAGAGDTQYF
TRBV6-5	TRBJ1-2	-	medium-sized	TGTGCCAGCAGCCCCCCGGTGGGCAGATGGCGAAGCGACTATGGCTACACCTTC	CASSPPVGRWRSDYGYTF
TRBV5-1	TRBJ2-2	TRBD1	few	TGCGCCAGCCAAACACAGGGGCGGAACACCGGGGAGCTGTTTTTT	CASQTQGRNTGELFF
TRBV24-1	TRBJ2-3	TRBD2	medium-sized	TGTGCCACCAGTGATCCAACTCTAGCGGGAGCGCAGTATTTT	CATSDPTLAGAQYF
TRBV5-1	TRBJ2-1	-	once	TGCGCCAGCAGCGTACTCCTAGCGAACAATGAGCGGTTCTTC	CASSVLLANNERFF
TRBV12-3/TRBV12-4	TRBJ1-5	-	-	TGTGCCAGCAGCGACGGTCATCAGCCCCAGCATTTT	CASSDGHQPQHF
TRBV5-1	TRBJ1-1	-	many	TGCGCCAGCAGCGGGACCGATAACACTGAAGCTTTCTTT	CASSGTDNTEAFF
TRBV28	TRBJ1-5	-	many	TGTGCCAGCAGAGCCGGACGGTTCCCCTTTAGCAATCAGCCCCAGCATTTT	CASRAGRFPFSNQPQHF
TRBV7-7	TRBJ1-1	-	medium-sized	TGTGCTAGCAGCTTAGATCGGGATAGTGAAGCTTTCTTT	CASSLDRDSEAFF
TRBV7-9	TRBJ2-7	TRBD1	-	TGTGCCAGCAGCTTTAATGACAGGGGACTCGGGGAGCAGTACTTC	CASSFNDRGLGEQYF
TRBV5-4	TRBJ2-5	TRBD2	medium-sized	TGTGCCAGCAGTCGGACTAGCGGGTTCGTAGGGACCCAGTACTTC	CASSRTSGFVGTQYF
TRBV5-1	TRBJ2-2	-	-	TGCGCCAGCAGCCCTTACAGGGGAGGTTTATCCGGGGAGCTGTTTTTT	CASSPYRGGLSGELFF
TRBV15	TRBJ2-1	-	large	TGTGCCACCAGCAGACCGCCCGAGGAGCAGTTCTTC	CATSRPPEEQFF
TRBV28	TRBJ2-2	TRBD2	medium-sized	TGTGCCAGCAGTTTACTTCGGGGAGGGGCCGGGGAGCTGTTTTTT	CASSLLRGGAGELFF
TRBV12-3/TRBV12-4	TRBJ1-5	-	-	TGTGCCAGCCATCCAGGGGACAGCAATCAGCCCCAGCATTTT	CASHPGDSNQPQHF
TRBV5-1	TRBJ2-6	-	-	TGCGCCAGCAGCTCGGGGTCTGGGGCCAACGTCCTGACTTTC	CASSSGSGANVLTF
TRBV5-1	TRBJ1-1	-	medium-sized	TGCGCCAGCAGCTTGAGGATCATGAACACTGAAGCTTTCTTT	CASSLRIMNTEAFF
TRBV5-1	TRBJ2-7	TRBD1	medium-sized	TGCGCCAGCAGCCCCGGGACAGGTGGGGCGTGGGAGCAGTACTTC	CASSPGTGGAWEQYF
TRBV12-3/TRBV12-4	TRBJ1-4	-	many	TGTGCCAGCAGTTTGGGGTGGGGGGAAGAAAAACTGTTTTTT	CASSLGWGEEKLFF
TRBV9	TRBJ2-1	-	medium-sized	TGTGCCAGCAGCACGACTAGTCTGTCCTACAATGAGCAGTTCTTC	CASSTTSLSYNEQFF
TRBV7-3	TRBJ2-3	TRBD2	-	TGTGCCAGCAGCTTAAGTGGACTAGGCACAGATACGCAGTATTTT	CASSLSGLGTDTQYF
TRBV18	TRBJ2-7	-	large	TGTGCCAGCTCATCCCAGGTTTCCTACGAGCAGTACTTC	CASSSQVSYEQYF
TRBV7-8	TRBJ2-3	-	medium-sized	TGTGCCAGCAGCTTGGGGGTTTTGGAGTCAGATACGCAGTATTTT	CASSLGVLESDTQYF
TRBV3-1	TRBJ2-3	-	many	TGTGCCAGCAGCCAGGCCCCAGATACGCAGTATTTT	CASSQAPDTQYF
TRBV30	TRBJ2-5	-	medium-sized	TGTGCCCTAAAGGGGCCCGGCGGTGAGACCCAGTACTTC	CALKGPGGETQYF
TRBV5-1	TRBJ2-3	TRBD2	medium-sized	TGCGCCAGCAAGGGACTAGCGGGAGGCACAGATACGCAGTATTTT	CASKGLAGGTDTQYF
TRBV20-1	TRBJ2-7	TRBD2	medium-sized	TGCAGTGCTAGAGGACAGGCGGGAGGGCGGTACGAGCAGTACTTC	CSARGQAGGRYEQYF
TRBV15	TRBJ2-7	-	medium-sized	TGTGCCACCAGCAGAGATCTGGCCGGGAGTTTCTACGAGCAGTACTTC	CATSRDLAGSFYEQYF
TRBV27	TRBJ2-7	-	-	TGTGCCAGCAGGGTTGGCTTCGGATACGAGCAGTACTTC	CASRVGFGYEQYF
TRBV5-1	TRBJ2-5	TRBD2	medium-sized	TGCGCCAGCAGCTTCGGGACGGGACTACAAGAGACCCAGTACTTC	CASSFGTGLQETQYF
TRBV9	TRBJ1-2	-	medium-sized	TGTGCCAGCAGCCAGGGCAGAGGGAACTATGGCTACACCTTC	CASSQGRGNYGYTF
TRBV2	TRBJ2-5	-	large	TGTGCCAGCATTTTTTTTTTGGGGGAGACCCAGTACTTC	CASIFFLGETQYF
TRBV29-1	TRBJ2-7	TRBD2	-	TGCAGCGCATTACTAGCGGGAGTTGGCGAGCAGTACTTC	CSALLAGVGEQYF
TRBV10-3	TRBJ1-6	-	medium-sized	TGTGCCATCAGGTCCCCAGGGGCCGATTCACCCCTCCACTTT	CAIRSPGADSPLHF
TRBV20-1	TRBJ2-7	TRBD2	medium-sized	TGCAGTGCTAGAAGAGCGGGATCAACGGACGATTCGAAGCAGTACTTC	CSARRAGSTDDSKQYF
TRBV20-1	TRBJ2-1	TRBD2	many	TGCAGTGCTACTAAACTCATTGCCGGGACTAGCGGCCGTAATGAGCAGTTCTTC	CSATKLIAGTSGRNEQFF
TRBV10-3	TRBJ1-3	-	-	TGTGCCATCAGTGAGGGTCGAGGAAACACCATATATTTT	CAISEGRGNTIYF
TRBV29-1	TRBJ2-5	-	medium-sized	TGCAGCGCCGTCGACAGCTTCAAAGAGACCCAGTACTTC	CSAVDSFKETQYF
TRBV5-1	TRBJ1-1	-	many	TGCGCCAGCAGCCACAGAGGGCCGGACACTGAAGCTTTCTTT	CASSHRGPDTEAFF
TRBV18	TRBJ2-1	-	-	TGTGCCAGCTCACCTGCCTTCGGGGGTGCCCTAGGCAATGAGCAGTTCTTC	CASSPAFGGALGNEQFF
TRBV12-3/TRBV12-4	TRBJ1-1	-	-	TGTGCCAGCAGGCTCCAGACTGAAGCTTTCTTT	CASRLQTEAFF
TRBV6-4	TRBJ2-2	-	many	TGTGCCAGCAGTGACATTCCCTCGGAGCTGTTTTTT	CASSDIPSELFF
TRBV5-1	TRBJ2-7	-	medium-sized	TGCGCCAGCAGCCATCAGTACGAGCAGTACTTC	CASSHQYEQYF